The 31 T cell receptor beta chains below all came from one sample that was sequenced in a study of blood T cell repertoires in COVID-19. Clones were sequenced by immunoSEQ multiplex PCR, and TCRdb holds only the in-frame ones, with some missing. The repertoire includes about 140,000 clones, over 60% of them detected once, and about 3.2% sits in the top ten. Material for sequencing was PBMCs or T cells enriched from blood (not recorded which). These receptors were collected from a woman between 45 and 65 years old who had recovered from COVID-19.

The chain links TRBV27 to TRBJ1-1, with 9 bases lining up with TRBD1. The CDR3 contains 15 residues. V gave up 7 bases and J gave up 5 bases; unmatched junction bases: 11. CDR1 is MNHEY, CDR2 SMNVEV, per germline (reference sequence). The CDR3 nucleotides are TGTGCCAGCACCCCAATCCCGACAGGGGGAACTGAAGCTTTCTTT. Translation gives CASTPIPTGGTEAFF.

The J gene is TRBJ1-3, the V gene TRBV9; TRBD1 aligns across 7 bases. The CDR3 loop spans 15 amino acids. Germline loops: CDR1 SGDLS, CDR2 YYNGEE. After removal of 2 bases from V and 8 bases from J, the junction contained 10 bases not matched to a gene. CDR3 residues: CASSVRDSMLYTIYF. The CDR3 DNA reads TGTGCCAGCAGCGTTAGGGACAGTATGTTATACACCATATATTTT.

The chain combines TRBV9 with TRBJ1-6; tentatively, D is TRBD1 (5 bases). The CDR3 has 15 amino acids. Germline lookup yields CDR1 SGDLS and CDR2 YYNGEE. V lost 6 bases and J lost 6, with 16 bases in between. CDR3 loop: CASTEGAALNSPLHF. The CDR3, as DNA: TGTGCCAGCACCGAAGGGGCAGCGCTTAATTCACCCCTCCACTTT.

This clone was seen a few times. The gene calls are TRBV19 and TRBJ2-1; 11 bases match TRBD1. V shed 7 bases and J 2 bases; nucleotides not matched to a gene: 4. Germline loops: CDR1 LNHDA, CDR2 SQIVND (reference sequence). This CDR3 comprises 15 residues. In DNA form, the CDR3 reads TGTGCCAGTACCCTGGACAGGGGGCCCTACAATGAGCAGTTCTTC. Encoded protein: CASTLDRGPYNEQFF.

The chain couples TRBV11-2 to TRBJ2-1; possibly TRBD2 for D (6 bases). The CDR3 spans 19 residues. V was trimmed by 1 base and J by 1 base, leaving 20 bases between them. Germline V lookup: CDR1 SGHAT, CDR2 FQNNGV. The DNA for the CDR3 is TGTGCCAGCAGCTTAGGTCCGATAGGCGGGATGTTTTCCTACAATGAGCAGTTCTTC. This encodes CASSLGPIGGMFSYNEQFF.

This clone was counted between two and nine times. The chain has TRBV18 and TRBJ2-7; tentative D call: TRBD2 (6 bases). The germline V gene encodes CDR1 KGHSH and CDR2 LQKENI. The V and J ends lost 2 bases and 5 bases respectively, with 13 bases between them. The CDR3 has 14 amino acids. Here the CDR3 DNA reads TGTGCCAGCTCACCATTTTCGGGAGACCACGAGCAGTACTTC. It is translated as CASSPFSGDHEQYF. The variable domain in full, completed from reference TRBV18 and TRBJ2-7, reads NAGVMQNPRHLVRRRGQEARLRCSPMKGHSHVYWYRQLPEEGLKFMVYLQKENIIDESGMPKERFSAEFPKEGPSILRIQQVVRGDSAAYFCASSPFSGDHEQYFGPGTRLTVT.

The rearrangement links TRBV18 to TRBJ2-2, with 7 bases aligning to TRBD2. Losses at the gene ends were 2 bases for V and 2 bases for J; bases not matched to a gene: 2. The CDR3 is made up of 15 amino acids. Germline V gene data show CDR1 as KGHSH and CDR2 as LQKENI. CDR3 in amino acids: CASSPGTKNTGELFF. DNA of the CDR3: TGTGCCAGCTCACCAGGGACTAAAAACACCGGGGAGCTGTTTTTT.

This clone came up a few times. The chain couples TRBV9 to TRBJ2-1; 11 nucleotides match TRBD2. The CDR3 totals 16 residues. Germline V lookup: CDR1 SGDLS, CDR2 YYNGEE. V lost 4 bases, J lost 5 bases, and 8 bases stayed unmatched. CDR3 sequence (DNA): TGTGCCAGCAGCCCTGTAGCGGGGGGGCTTGACAATGAGCAGTTCTTC. Its translation: CASSPVAGGLDNEQFF.

This clone occurred a few times. The CDR3 DNA sequence: TGCGCCAGCAGTCAACGGGAATCTAAAAGGGAGCAGTTCTTC. Protein sequence: CASSQRESKREQFF. The V gene is TRBV5-1, the J gene TRBJ2-1, with D perhaps matching TRBD2 (5 bases). This CDR3 contains 14 residues. Per germline, CDR1 SGHRS and CDR2 YFSETQ. V lost 5 bases and J 10 bases, leaving 19 bases between the germline ends.

The chain employs TRBV18 and TRBJ1-5; 8 bases are shared with TRBD1. Germline lookup yields CDR1 KGHSH and CDR2 LQKENI. This CDR3 comprises 17 residues. V was clipped by 4 bases and J by 0 bases; unmatched bases: 8. The CDR3 loop reads CASSRDRPSDSNQPQHF. The CDR3, as DNA: TGTGCCAGCTCACGGGACAGGCCGAGTGATAGCAATCAGCCCCAGCATTTT.

This chain uses TRBV4-2 with TRBJ2-1, with 9 bases aligning to TRBD2. CDR3 length: 16 amino acids. Germline-derived CDR1 and CDR2 are LGHNA and YNFKEQ. The trim removed 3 bases at V and 7 bases at J, leaving 10 bases unmatched. The CDR3 reads CASSHVAGVRGNEQFF. CDR3 in DNA: TGTGCCAGCAGCCATGTAGCGGGGGTGAGGGGGAATGAGCAGTTCTTC.

This rearrangement joins TRBV7-8 to TRBJ2-1; 13 bases match TRBD2. Germline loops: CDR1 SGHVS, CDR2 FQNEAQ. The CDR3 spans 16 residues. Trimming took 4 bases from V and 5 from J; bases not matched to a gene: 5. CDR3 in DNA: TGTGCCAGCAGCTCAATGGGGACTAGCGGGGACAATGAGCAGTTCTTC. This translates into CASSSMGTSGDNEQFF. The variable domain in full, completed from reference TRBV7-8 and TRBJ2-1, reads GAGVSQSPRYKVAKRGQDVALRCDPISGHVSLFWYQQALGQGPEFLTYFQNEAQLDKSGLPSDRFFAERPEGSVSTLKIQRTQQEDSAVYLCASSSMGTSGDNEQFFGPGTRLTVL.

V gene TRBV2 combines with J gene TRBJ2-7, with 7 bases that match TRBD1. The CDR3 runs to 17 residues. After removal of 0 bases from V and 5 bases from J, the junction contained 13 bases not matched to a gene. Germline V gene sequence: CDR1 SNHLY, CDR2 FYNNEI. CDR3 bases: TGTGCCAGCAGTGAAGCTGGTTTGAGAGACAGGGCCCACGAGCAGTACTTC. Amino acid sequence: CASSEAGLRDRAHEQYF.

This chain links TRBV6-5 with TRBJ2-2, with unresolved D. CDR1 and CDR2 (germline): MNHEY, SVGAGI. The CDR3 is made up of 16 amino acids. V was clipped by 0 bases and J by 4 bases, with 12 bases between them. CDR3 DNA sequence: TGTGCCAGCAGTTACTCTTGGTCCAGGCGCACCGGGGAGCTGTTTTTT. Its protein product is CASSYSWSRRTGELFF.

V gene TRBV28 combines with J gene TRBJ2-6, with a possible D match to TRBD1 (6 bases). In germline, CDR1 is MDHEN, CDR2 SYDVKM. CDR3 length: 17 amino acids. Deletions cut 5 bases from V and 0 bases from J, with 14 bases between. CDR3 in amino acids: CASSPQQGSSGANVLTF. The CDR3 DNA sequence: TGTGCCAGCAGTCCCCAACAGGGATCCTCTGGGGCCAACGTCCTGACTTTC.

This clone was observed at least ten times. This rearrangement joins TRBV11-3 to TRBJ1-1; D is unclear. Trimming removed 3 bases at V and 4 bases at J, with 12 bases between. The CDR3 runs 14 residues. Germline assignment: CDR1 SGHNT and CDR2 YENEEA. The DNA of the CDR3 is TGTGCCAGCAGCTTCACGTGGGAGGGCACTGAAGCTTTCTTT. This codes for CASSFTWEGTEAFF.

V gene TRBV6-4 combines with J gene TRBJ1-5, with 10 bases that match TRBD1. CDR1 is MRHNA and CDR2 is SNTAGT in the germline V gene. V was pared by 5 bases and J by 5 bases, with 9 bases of the junction left unmatched. The CDR3 spans 16 residues. The DNA of the CDR3 is TGTGCCAGCAGTCCCTCGGGACAGGGGCCTGATCAGCCCCAGCATTTT. This gives the protein CASSPSGQGPDQPQHF.

The chain combines TRBV5-5 with TRBJ2-5; 8 bases align to TRBD1. Germline values: CDR1 SGHKS, CDR2 YYEKEE (reference sequence). The junction had 4 bases not matched to a gene; V was cut back by 4 bases and J by 2 bases. The CDR3 has 14 amino acids. The chain's CDR3 is CASSPGQGQETQYF. Here the CDR3 DNA reads TGTGCCAGCAGCCCCGGACAGGGACAAGAGACCCAGTACTTC.

The DNA of the CDR3 is TGTGCCAGCACCCTGGGTCCGGCGGGGGGGACAGATACGCAGTATTTT. Protein: CASTLGPAGGTDTQYF. The gene calls are TRBV3-1 (or the pseudogene TRBV3-2) and TRBJ2-3; 9 bases fit TRBD2. The J segment lost 3 bases and the V segment lost 7 bases, leaving 11 bases of the junction unmatched. Germline V gene lookup returns CDR1 LGHDT and CDR2 YNNKEL (reference sequence). The CDR3 has 16 amino acids.

The chain links TRBV10-2 to TRBJ2-7; 7 positions agree with TRBD2. Unmatched junction bases numbered 5, after V lost 0 bases and J lost 3 bases. The CDR3 covers 15 residues. CDR1 is WSHSY and CDR2 is SAAADI in the germline V gene. The CDR3 DNA follows: TGCGCCAGCAGTGAGTCTGGACTAGACATCTACGAGCAGTACTTC. As protein: CASSESGLDIYEQYF.

The chain links TRBV27 to TRBJ1-2; the match to TRBD1 covers 8 bases. V shed 6 bases and J 8 bases; nucleotides not matched to a gene: 8. The CDR3 extends over 13 amino acids. Germline lookup yields CDR1 MNHEY and CDR2 SMNVEV (reference sequence). DNA of the CDR3: TGTGCCAGCAGACCGGACAGGGAGGACGGCTACACCTTC. Its translation is CASRPDREDGYTF.

The chain couples TRBV30 to TRBJ2-7, with 7 bases fitting TRBD1. V dropped 2 bases and J dropped 2; count of bases not matched to a gene: 6. Germline values: CDR1 GTSNPN, CDR2 SVGIG (reference sequence). The CDR3 is 14 amino acids. The DNA of the CDR3 is TGTGCCTGGAGTACGGACGGACAGGCCTACGAGCAGTACTTC. Amino acid sequence: CAWSTDGQAYEQYF.

The chain is built from TRBV6-5 and TRBJ2-1, with 10 bases that match TRBD1. J was trimmed by 7 bases and V by 2 bases; bases with no gene match: 2. Germline V gene lookup returns CDR1 MNHEY and CDR2 SVGAGI. This CDR3 spans 14 amino acids. CDR3 loop: CASSYGTGENEQFF. CDR3 DNA sequence: TGTGCCAGCAGTTACGGGACAGGGGAAAATGAGCAGTTCTTC.

J is TRBJ1-2 and V is TRBV3-1 (or the pseudogene TRBV3-2); D is perhaps TRBD1 (6 bases). The CDR3 has 13 amino acids. Germline CDR1 reads LGHDT; CDR2 reads YNNKEL (reference sequence). The germline V and J ends were trimmed by 4 bases and 2 bases, with 8 bases remaining between them. CDR3 region: CASSPQGNYGYTF. The CDR3 DNA reads TGTGCCAGCAGCCCGCAGGGGAACTATGGCTACACCTTC.

The V call is TRBV12-3 or TRBV12-4, the J call TRBJ1-1, with 9 nucleotides matching TRBD1. Trimming cost V 7 bases and J 8 bases; bases outside gene matches: 5. The CDR3 contains 12 residues. Written as DNA, the CDR3 is TGTGCCAGCAAAAGGGACAGGGTAGAAGCTTTCTTT. Its translation: CASKRDRVEAFF.

The rearrangement links TRBV11-3 to TRBJ2-5; 9 bases fit TRBD1. The CDR3 loop spans 17 amino acids. Trimming took 1 base from V and 1 from J; bases not matched to a gene: 7. Germline loops: CDR1 SGHNT, CDR2 YENEEA. CDR3 nucleotide sequence: TGTGCCAGCAGCTTAGGGGACAGGGCCACCTTCCAAGAGACCCAGTACTTC. Translating it yields CASSLGDRATFQETQYF.

This clone was picked up a small number of times. This sequence joins TRBV27 and TRBJ1-1; 8 bases align to TRBD1. CDR3 length: 15 amino acids. V shed 6 bases and J 0 bases; nucleotides not matched to a gene: 6. From germline, CDR1 is MNHEY and CDR2 SMNVEV (reference sequence). The CDR3 DNA reads as TGTGCCAGCAGATTAACGGACAGGGTGAACACTGAAGCTTTCTTT. It encodes CASRLTDRVNTEAFF.

CDR3 protein: CASSLSGSQPQHF. As DNA, the CDR3 is TGTGCCAGCAGTTTATCTGGGAGTCAGCCCCAGCATTTT. The chain employs TRBV27 and TRBJ1-5, with no clear D. Germline CDR1 is MNHEY and CDR2 is SMNVEV (reference sequence). V lost 0 bases and J lost 6, with 6 bases in between. The CDR3 consists of 13 residues.

V usage is TRBV7-3 and J usage is TRBJ1-1; TRBD1 might be the D (6 bases). V was trimmed by 5 bases and J by 7 bases, leaving 11 bases between them. The V gene's germline CDR1 is SGHTA and CDR2 FQGTGA. The CDR3 is 12 amino acids. The DNA of the CDR3 is TGTGCCAGCAGCCAAGGGGGTAATGAAGCTTTCTTT. This translates into CASSQGGNEAFF. Together with reference TRBV7-3 and TRBJ1-1, the CDR3 gives the full variable domain: GAGVSQTPSNKVTEKGKYVELRCDPISGHTALYWYRQSLGQGPEFLIYFQGTGAADDSGLPNDRFFAVRPEGSVSTLKIQRTERGDSAVYLCASSQGGNEAFFGQGTRLTVV.

The rearrangement links TRBV18 to TRBJ2-5; D is possibly TRBD2 (7 bases). Trimming shortened V by 6 bases and J by 5 bases, and 19 bases separated the two germline ends. The germline V gene encodes CDR1 KGHSH and CDR2 LQKENI. The CDR3 loop spans 15 amino acids. In nucleotides, the CDR3 is TGTGCCAGCTCCTCCCGGCCAGGGGAGGGGGAGACCCAGTACTTC. This encodes CASSSRPGEGETQYF.

There are a few counts of this clone. J is TRBJ1-2 and V is TRBV2; a weak D match, TRBD1 (6 bases). Trimming took 7 bases from V and 4 from J, leaving 16 bases between them. CDR3 length: 14 residues. Looked up from germline, CDR1 is SNHLY and CDR2 is FYNNEI. Here the CDR3 DNA reads TGTGCCAGCATATACCAGGACAGCCGCTATGGCTACACCTTC. Translating gives CASIYQDSRYGYTF.